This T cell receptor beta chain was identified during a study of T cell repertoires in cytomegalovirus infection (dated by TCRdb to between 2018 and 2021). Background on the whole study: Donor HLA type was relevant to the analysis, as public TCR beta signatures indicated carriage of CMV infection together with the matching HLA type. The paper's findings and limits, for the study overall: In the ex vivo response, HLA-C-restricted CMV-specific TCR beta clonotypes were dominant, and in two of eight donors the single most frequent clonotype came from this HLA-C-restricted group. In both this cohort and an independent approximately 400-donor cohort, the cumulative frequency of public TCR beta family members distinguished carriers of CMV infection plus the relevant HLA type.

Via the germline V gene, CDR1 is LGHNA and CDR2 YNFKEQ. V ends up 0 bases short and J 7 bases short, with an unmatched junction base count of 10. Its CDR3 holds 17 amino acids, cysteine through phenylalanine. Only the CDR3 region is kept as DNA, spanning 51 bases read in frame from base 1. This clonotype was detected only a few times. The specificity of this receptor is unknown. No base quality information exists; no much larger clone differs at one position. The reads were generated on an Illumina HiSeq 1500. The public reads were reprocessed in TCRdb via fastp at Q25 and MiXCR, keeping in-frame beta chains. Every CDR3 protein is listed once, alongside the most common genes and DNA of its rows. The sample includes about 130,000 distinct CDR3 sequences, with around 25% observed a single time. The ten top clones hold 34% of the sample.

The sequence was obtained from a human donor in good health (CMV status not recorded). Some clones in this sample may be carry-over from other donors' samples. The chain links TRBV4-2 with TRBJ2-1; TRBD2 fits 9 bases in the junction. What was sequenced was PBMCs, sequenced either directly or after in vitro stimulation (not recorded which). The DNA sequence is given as TGTGCCAGCAGCCAAGATAGACCCTCTAGCGGGGATAATGAGCAGTTCTTC. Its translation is CASSQDRPSSGDNEQFF.